The 8 T cell receptor beta chains in this list originate from one sample, sequenced in a study of OX40 agonist ivuxolimab in advanced cancers. The repertoire was sequenced with immunoSEQ multiplex PCR; TCRdb's copy has only in-frame clones and lacks some. The repertoire consists of roughly 74,000 clones, with 90% to 95% occurring once and the leading ten covering about a fifth. The sample consisted of CD4+ or CD8+ T cells sorted from blood, taken in a trial of the OX40 agonist ivuxolimab. These receptors were taken from an adult with an advanced solid tumor such as melanoma, head and neck, liver or kidney cancer.

V is TRBV5-1 and J is TRBJ2-7; D is ambiguous. CDR3 length: 13 amino acids. CDR1 and CDR2 from the germline V gene are SGHRS and YFSETQ. Trimming left V 2 bases short and J 5 bases short, with 11 bases between. CDR3 nucleotide sequence: TGCGCCAGCAGCTTAAAAGGGAACCACGAGCAGTACTTC. Encoded protein: CASSLKGNHEQYF.

This clone was detected only a few times. The V and J genes are TRBV7-6 and TRBJ2-6; D ambiguous. The germline V and J ends were trimmed by 9 bases and 2 bases, with 8 bases remaining between them. From germline, CDR1 is SGHVS and CDR2 FNYEAQ. This CDR3 has 13 amino acids. The CDR3 DNA reads as TGTGCCAGTTCTAGGGCTGGGGCCAACGTCCTGACTTTC. Translating it yields CASSRAGANVLTF.

This clone has a single count. CDR3 in amino acids: CASSRQGQVDGYTF. The CDR3 DNA reads TGTGCCAGCAGTCGACAGGGTCAAGTCGATGGCTACACCTTC. The V call is TRBV27, the J call TRBJ1-2, with 7 positions matching TRBD1. Germline V CDR1 and CDR2: MNHEY, SMNVEV (reference sequence). The CDR3 runs 14 residues. V gave up 5 bases and J gave up 6 bases; unmatched junction bases: 9.

The rearrangement uses TRBV4-1 and TRBJ2-7, with TRBD1 as a possible D gene (5 bases). V lost 1 base and J 6 bases, leaving 16 bases between the germline ends. The CDR3 is 15 amino acids. The V gene's germline CDR1 is MGHRA and CDR2 YSYEKL. CDR3 sequence reads: CASSQGLRVPLEQYF. As DNA, the CDR3 is TGCGCCAGCAGCCAAGGTCTCAGGGTTCCCCTCGAGCAGTACTTC.

The chain recombines TRBV27 with TRBJ1-4, with TRBD1 matching 9 bases. CDR3 length: 16 amino acids. With 6 bases clipped from V and 4 bases from J, the junction kept 9 bases outside the gene matches. CDR1 and CDR2 from the germline V gene are MNHEY and SMNVEV (reference sequence). CDR3 in DNA: TGTGCCAGCAGGCCCGACAGGGGGAAGGATAATGAAAAACTGTTTTTT. Protein: CASRPDRGKDNEKLFF.

This chain connects TRBV29-1 to TRBJ2-5; 10 nucleotides line up with TRBD1. Germline values: CDR1 SQVTM, CDR2 ANQGSEA. J gave up 5 bases and V 6 bases, and 9 bases lay outside the gene matches. The CDR3 consists of 14 residues. The CDR3, as DNA: TGCAGCGTAACCGGGACAGGGGATTGGGAGACCCAGTACTTC. Amino acids: CSVTGTGDWETQYF.

The chain joins TRBV2 to TRBJ2-1; D tentatively reads TRBD1 or TRBD2 (5 bases each). V was cut by 5 bases and J by 5 bases, with 16 bases left in between. The CDR3 runs to 15 residues. Germline CDR1 is SNHLY and CDR2 is FYNNEI. CDR3 residues: CASSSGTTGHNEQFF. The CDR3 DNA sequence: TGTGCCAGCAGTTCCGGGACCACCGGCCACAATGAGCAGTTCTTC.

The V gene is TRBV9, the J gene TRBJ2-3; TRBD2 matches 15 bases. This CDR3 spans 16 amino acids. Looked up from germline, CDR1 is SGDLS and CDR2 is YYNGEE. The trim removed 3 bases at V and 5 bases at J, leaving 4 bases unmatched. The CDR3 nucleotides are TGTGCCAGCAGCGGGACTAGCGGGGGGGCGGTAGATACGCAGTATTTT. It translates to CASSGTSGGAVDTQYF.